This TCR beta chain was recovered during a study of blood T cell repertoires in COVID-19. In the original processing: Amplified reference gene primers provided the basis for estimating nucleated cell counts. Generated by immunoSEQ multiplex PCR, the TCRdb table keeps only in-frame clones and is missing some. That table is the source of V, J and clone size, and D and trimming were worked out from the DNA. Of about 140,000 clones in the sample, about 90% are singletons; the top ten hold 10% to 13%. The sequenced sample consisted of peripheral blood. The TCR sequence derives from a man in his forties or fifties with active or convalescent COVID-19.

CDR3 bases: TGTGCCAGCAGCTTCACAGGGGTAGGAAAACTGTTTTTT. Amino acid sequence: CASSFTGVGKLFF. This chain links TRBV5-6 with TRBJ1-4, with 7 bases aligning to TRBD1. CDR3 size: 13 residues. Trimming took 2 bases from V and 10 from J; bases not matched to a gene: 5. Germline CDR1 reads SGHDT; CDR2 reads YYEEEE.